This TCR beta chain was identified during a study of T cell responses to AZD1222 COVID-19 vaccine. Whole-study findings and limits: The study sampled repertoires only after the peak T cell response. Nearly half of unique spike-specific TCRs reportedly avoided B.1.351 and B.1.1.7 mutated regions. Possibly, clonal diversity was underestimated; donors were largely white British and included more females.

This CDR3 has 15 residues. After removal of 6 bases from V and 7 bases from J, the junction contained 15 bases not matched to a gene. The germline V gene encodes CDR1 MNHEY and CDR2 SVGAGI. About this clone itself: The antigen is undetermined.

Clones were read by immunoSEQ multiplex PCR, and TCRdb kept only the in-frame ones, dropping some. Of 100,000 to 150,000 clones in the sample, approximately 80% were seen once. The chain couples TRBV6-5 to TRBJ2-7, with TRBD1 matching 7 bases. The source of this sequence is an adult who received the AZD1222 COVID-19 vaccine. Here the sequenced sample was peripheral blood, taken 28 days after the second AZD1222 dose. The CDR3 coding sequence is TGTGCCAGCAGCAGCTCAACTTCGACAGGGTTGGAGCAGTACTTC. This encodes CASSSSTSTGLEQYF.